This T cell receptor (beta chain) came from a study of T-cell memory formation after mild COVID-19. Study information: Across donors, TCR clusters were largely donor specific.

TCRalpha and TCRbeta libraries used 5'RACE with constant-segment primers and UMIs. MiXCR was run by TCRdb on the 5' RACE reads, yielding one entry per CDR3 protein. Here the sample spans around 200,000 distinct CDR3 sequences, around a sixth being singletons. A few counts support this clonotype. With V trimmed by 0 bases and J by 6 bases, 13 bases remained unmatched. The V gene's germline CDR1 is SEHNR and CDR2 FQNEAQ (reference sequence). The length of the CDR3 is 18 residues. This clonotype originated in a man aged 18 to 30 who had mild COVID-19 (a few samples of this study predate the infection). Cell type and time point are not known. Sequencing was done on a sample of PBMCs or a T cell subset sorted from them (not recorded which). The chain joins TRBV7-9 to TRBJ1-5; TRBD1 aligns across 8 bases. The CDR3 loop reads CASSLAPGGQGLSQPQHF. CDR3 in DNA: TGTGCCAGCAGCTTAGCGCCAGGCGGACAGGGATTGAGTCAGCCCCAGCATTTT.